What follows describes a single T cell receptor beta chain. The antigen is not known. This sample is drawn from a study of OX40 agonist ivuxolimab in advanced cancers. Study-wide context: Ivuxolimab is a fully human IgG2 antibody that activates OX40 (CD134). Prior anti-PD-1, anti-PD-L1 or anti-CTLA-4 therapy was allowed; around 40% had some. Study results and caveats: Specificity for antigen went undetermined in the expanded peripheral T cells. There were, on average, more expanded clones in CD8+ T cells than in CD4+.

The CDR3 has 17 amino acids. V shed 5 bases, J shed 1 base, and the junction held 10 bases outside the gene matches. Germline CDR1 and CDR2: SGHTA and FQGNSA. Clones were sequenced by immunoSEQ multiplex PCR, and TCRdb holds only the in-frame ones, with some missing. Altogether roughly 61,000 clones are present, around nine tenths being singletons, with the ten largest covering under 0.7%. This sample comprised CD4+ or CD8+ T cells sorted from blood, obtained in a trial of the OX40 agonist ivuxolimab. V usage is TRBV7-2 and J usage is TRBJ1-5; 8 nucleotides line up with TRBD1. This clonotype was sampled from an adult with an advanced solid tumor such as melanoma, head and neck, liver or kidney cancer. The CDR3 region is CASSPSDRVVSNQPQHF. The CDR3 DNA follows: TGTGCCAGCAGCCCCTCGGACAGGGTGGTGAGCAATCAGCCCCAGCATTTT. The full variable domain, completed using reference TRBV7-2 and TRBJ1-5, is GAGVSQSPSNKVTEKGKDVELRCDPISGHTALYWYRQSLGQGLEFLIYFQGNSAPDKSGLPSDRFSAERTGGSVSTLTIQRTQQEDSAVYLCASSPSDRVVSNQPQHFGDGTRLSIL.